A single T cell receptor beta chain is shown here with its context. Trimming stripped 1 base from V and 3 bases from J, with 10 bases between. CDR3 length equals 14 residues. CDR1 is SGDLS and CDR2 is YYNGEE in the germline V gene. This specimen comes from a study of blood T cell repertoires in COVID-19. Study background: COVID-19 samples collected from the United States, Italy and Spain covered acute and convalescent phases. In each case, the material was cDNA or gDNA derived from T cells, B-cell-depleted T cells, or PBMCs.

How the authors handled the data: From reference gene primer amplification, estimates of nucleated cell counts were derived. Produced via immunoSEQ multiplex PCR; TCRdb's table is partial and in-frame only. V and J calls and clone size are those listed in that table; D and trimming were worked out from the DNA. The table lists about 93,000 clones, roughly 90% of them singletons. The receptor comes from a woman of 80 years or more with acute or convalescent COVID-19. Sequencing input: peripheral blood. The chain employs TRBV9 and TRBJ1-1; D gene unclear. The CDR3 protein is CASSVISRDTEAFF. CDR3 bases: TGTGCCAGCAGCGTAATTTCCCGGGACACTGAAGCTTTCTTT.